These 14 T cell receptor beta chains were sequenced from one sample in a study of T cell repertoires in cytomegalovirus infection. Each CDR3 protein is one row after TCRdb ran MiXCR on the reads. Among 300,000 to 400,000 distinct CDR3 sequences listed, 8% to 9.5% were seen once. The sequenced material came from PBMCs. The receptors were sampled from a human donor in good health (CMV status not recorded). Some clones in this sample may be carry-over from other donors' samples.

This clonotype was detected many times. The V gene is TRBV7-3, the J gene TRBJ1-2; 7 nucleotides line up with TRBD1. The CDR3 is made up of 15 amino acids. Trimming at V came to 5 bases and at J to 3 bases, leaving 9 bases not matched to a gene. Germline CDR1 reads SGHTA; CDR2 reads FQGTGA. This CDR3 reads CASSPSGQHYYGYTF. The CDR3 nucleotides are TGTGCCAGCAGCCCGTCGGGACAGCACTACTATGGCTACACCTTC.

In its sample, this clonotype was seen a few times. This chain connects TRBV19 to TRBJ2-5; D is unclear. The CDR3 is made up of 15 amino acids. The V gene lost 3 bases and the J gene lost 5 bases, with 16 bases spanning the gap. CDR1 and CDR2 from the germline V gene are LNHDA and SQIVND (reference sequence). CDR3 loop: CASSIRSTETETQYF. The DNA of the CDR3 is TGTGCCAGTAGTATCAGAAGTACAGAGACCGAGACCCAGTACTTC.

The chain combines TRBV11-2 with TRBJ1-5; tentative D call: TRBD1 (5 bases). V was pared by 6 bases and J by 2 bases, with 14 bases between. This CDR3 has 15 residues. The germline gives CDR1 SGHAT, CDR2 FQNNGV. The CDR3 reads CASSRISGRNQPQHF. The CDR3 DNA reads as TGTGCCAGCAGTCGCATTTCGGGGCGCAATCAGCCCCAGCATTTT.

The chain uses TRBV7-6 and TRBJ2-2, with D uncertain. This CDR3 region has 13 residues. V lost 5 bases and J 5 bases, leaving 9 bases between the germline ends. Per germline, CDR1 SGHVS and CDR2 FNYEAQ. CDR3: CASSNIVTGELFF. DNA of the CDR3: TGTGCCAGCAGCAACATTGTGACCGGGGAGCTGTTTTTT.

This clonotype was detected many times. The CDR3 DNA reads as TGTGCCAGCAGTTACACCCGGAGCTTTGGGCGCACAGATACGCAGTATTTT. Amino acid sequence: CASSYTRSFGRTDTQYF. V usage is TRBV6-5 and J usage is TRBJ2-3; D is undetermined. V lost 2 bases and J 1 base, leaving 16 bases between the germline ends. Germline V gene sequence: CDR1 MNHEY, CDR2 SVGAGI. The CDR3 length is 17 residues.

This clonotype was counted many times. The rearrangement links TRBV7-2 to TRBJ2-5; 7 bases agree with TRBD2. Trimming cost V 0 bases and J 1 base; bases outside gene matches: 5. The length of the CDR3 is 16 residues. The germline V gene encodes CDR1 SGHTA and CDR2 FQGNSA. CDR3 amino acids: CASSLAQAGSQETQYF. In DNA, the CDR3 is TGTGCCAGCAGCTTAGCGCAAGCGGGGAGCCAAGAGACCCAGTACTTC.

This chain joins TRBV20-1 and TRBJ1-6; TRBD1 agrees at 7 bases. Trimming cost V 3 bases and J 7 bases; bases outside gene matches: 6. CDR1 is DFQATT, CDR2 SNEGSKA, per germline (reference sequence). The CDR3 contains 14 residues. The CDR3 coding sequence is TGCAGTGCTAGGATGGGGACAGACAATTCACCCCTCCACTTT. As protein: CSARMGTDNSPLHF.

The sample holds many counts of this clonotype. This sequence joins TRBV7-2 and TRBJ1-5, with TRBD1 identical over 8 bases. Trimming removed 2 bases from V and 8 bases from J; junction bases left unmatched: 11. Germline-derived CDR1 and CDR2 are SGHTA and FQGNSA. This CDR3 contains 16 residues. The chain's CDR3 is CASSLSGQGEMEPQHF. CDR3 nucleotide sequence: TGTGCCAGCAGCTTATCTGGACAGGGAGAGATGGAGCCCCAGCATTTT.

The chain employs TRBV11-2 and TRBJ2-1, with 10 bases matching TRBD2. Germline CDR1 SGHAT, CDR2 FQNNGV. V lost 5 bases and J lost 4; bases outside the gene matches: 5. CDR3 length: 15 residues. The CDR3 sequence is CASSLERGGYNEQFF. The CDR3 DNA is TGTGCCAGCAGCCTCGAGCGGGGGGGATACAATGAGCAGTTCTTC.

This rearrangement joins TRBV6-5 to TRBJ1-1; D uncertain. Trimming left V 4 bases short and J 1 base short, with 13 bases between. Germline V gene data show CDR1 as MNHEY and CDR2 as SVGAGI. CDR3 size: 15 residues. The CDR3 DNA is TGTGCCAGCAGTTGGTCCATTGCGGGGAACACTGAAGCTTTCTTT. Its protein product is CASSWSIAGNTEAFF.

For this clonotype: With a much larger clone just one base away, this may be a read error. The chain links TRBV12-3 or TRBV12-4 to TRBJ1-5; the D is unclear. This CDR3 region has 14 residues. V was clipped by 3 bases and J by 5 bases, with 11 bases between them. In nucleotides, the CDR3 is TGTGCCAGCAGTTTTGGGAGAGGCTATCAGCCCCAGCATTTT. As protein: CASSFGRGYQPQHF.

This clonotype was picked up many times. The chain has TRBV7-6 and TRBJ2-2, with a tentative D call TRBD2 (6 bases). The CDR3 is 12 amino acids. CDR1 SGHVS and CDR2 FNYEAQ come from the germline V gene. The V end was cut by 6 bases, the J end by 6 bases, with 8 bases between. CDR3 sequence reads: CASRGTAGELFF. The CDR3 coding sequence is TGTGCCAGCAGAGGGACTGCCGGGGAGCTGTTTTTT.

Ten or more counts support this clonotype. The V and J genes are TRBV7-2 and TRBJ2-3; 8 bases align to TRBD2. The CDR3 spans 16 residues. Germline CDR1 and CDR2: SGHTA and FQGNSA. V shed 5 bases, J shed 1 base, and the junction held 8 bases outside the gene matches. The CDR3 DNA reads as TGTGCCAGCAGCCTCCTGGCGGGGGGTCGCACAGATACGCAGTATTTT. Translation gives CASSLLAGGRTDTQYF.

Written as DNA, the CDR3 is TGCAGTGCTCCTCTCCCGACTAGCGGGGAAGAGACCCAGTACTTC. Translated, it gives CSAPLPTSGEETQYF. The genes are TRBV20-1 and TRBJ2-5, with TRBD2 matching over 11 bases. V was pared by 5 bases and J by 3 bases, with 8 bases of the junction left unmatched. From germline, CDR1 is DFQATT and CDR2 SNEGSKA (reference sequence). The CDR3 spans 15 residues.